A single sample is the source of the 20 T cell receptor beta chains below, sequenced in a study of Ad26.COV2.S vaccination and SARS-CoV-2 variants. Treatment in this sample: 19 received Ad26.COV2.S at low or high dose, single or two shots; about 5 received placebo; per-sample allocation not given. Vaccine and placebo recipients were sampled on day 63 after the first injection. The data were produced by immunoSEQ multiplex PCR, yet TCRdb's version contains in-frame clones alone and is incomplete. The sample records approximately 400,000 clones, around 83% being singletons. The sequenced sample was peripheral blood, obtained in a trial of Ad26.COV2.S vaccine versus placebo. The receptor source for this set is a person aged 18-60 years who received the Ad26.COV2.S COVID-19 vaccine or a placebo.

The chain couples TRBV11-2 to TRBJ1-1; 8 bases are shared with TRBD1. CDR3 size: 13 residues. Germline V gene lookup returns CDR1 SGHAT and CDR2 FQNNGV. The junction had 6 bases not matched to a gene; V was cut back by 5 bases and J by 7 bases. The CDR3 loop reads CASSGRGTGEAFF. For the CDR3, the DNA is TGTGCCAGCAGCGGCAGAGGGACAGGTGAAGCTTTCTTT.

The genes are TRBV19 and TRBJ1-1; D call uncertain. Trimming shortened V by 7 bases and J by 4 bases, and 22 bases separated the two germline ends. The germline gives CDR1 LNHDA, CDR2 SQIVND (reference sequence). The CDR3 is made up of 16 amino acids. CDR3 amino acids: CASKDPGGPSRTEAFF. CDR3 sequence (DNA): TGTGCCAGTAAGGACCCGGGAGGGCCGTCCCGCACTGAAGCTTTCTTT.

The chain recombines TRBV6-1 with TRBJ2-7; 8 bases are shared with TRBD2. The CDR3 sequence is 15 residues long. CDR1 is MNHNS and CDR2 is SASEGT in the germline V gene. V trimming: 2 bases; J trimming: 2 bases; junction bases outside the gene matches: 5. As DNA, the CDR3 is TGTGCCAGCAGTGAAACTAGCGGTAGCGCCTACGAGCAGTACTTC. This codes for CASSETSGSAYEQYF.

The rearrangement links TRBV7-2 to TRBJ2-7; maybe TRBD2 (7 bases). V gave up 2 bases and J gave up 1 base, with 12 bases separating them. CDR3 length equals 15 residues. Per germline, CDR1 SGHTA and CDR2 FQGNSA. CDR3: CASSLRRGASYEQYF. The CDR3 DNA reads TGTGCCAGCAGCTTACGACGGGGGGCTTCCTACGAGCAGTACTTC.

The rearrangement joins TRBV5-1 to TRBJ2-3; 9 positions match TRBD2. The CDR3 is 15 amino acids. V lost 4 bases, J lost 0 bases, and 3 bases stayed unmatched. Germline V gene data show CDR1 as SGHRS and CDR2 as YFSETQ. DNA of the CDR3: TGCGCCAGCAGCCGACTAGCGGAAAGCACAGATACGCAGTATTTT. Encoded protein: CASSRLAESTDTQYF.

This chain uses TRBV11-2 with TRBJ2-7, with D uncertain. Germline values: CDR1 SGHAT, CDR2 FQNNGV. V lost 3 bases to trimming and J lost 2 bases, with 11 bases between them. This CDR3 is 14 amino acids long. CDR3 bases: TGTGCCAGCAGCTTGGTCCGGGCCACCTACGAGCAGTACTTC. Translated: CASSLVRATYEQYF.

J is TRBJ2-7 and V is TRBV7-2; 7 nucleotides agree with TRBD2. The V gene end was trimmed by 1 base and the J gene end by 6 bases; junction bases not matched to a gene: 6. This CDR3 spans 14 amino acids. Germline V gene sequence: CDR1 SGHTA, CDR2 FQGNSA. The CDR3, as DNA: TGTGCCAGCAGCTTAGTCCTAGCGGAGGGCGAGCAGTACTTC. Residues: CASSLVLAEGEQYF.

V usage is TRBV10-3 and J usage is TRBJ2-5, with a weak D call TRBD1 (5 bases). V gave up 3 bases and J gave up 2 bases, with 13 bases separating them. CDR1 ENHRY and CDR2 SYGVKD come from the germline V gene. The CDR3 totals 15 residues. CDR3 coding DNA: TGTGCCATCAGTGAAGGGGTAGGCGGACAAGAGACCCAGTACTTC. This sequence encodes CAISEGVGGQETQYF.

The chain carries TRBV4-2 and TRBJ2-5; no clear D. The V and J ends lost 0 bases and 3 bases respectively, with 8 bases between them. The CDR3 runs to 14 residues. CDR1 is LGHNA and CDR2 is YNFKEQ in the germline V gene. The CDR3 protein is CASSQEWREETQYF. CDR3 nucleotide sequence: TGTGCCAGCAGCCAAGAATGGAGAGAAGAGACCCAGTACTTC.

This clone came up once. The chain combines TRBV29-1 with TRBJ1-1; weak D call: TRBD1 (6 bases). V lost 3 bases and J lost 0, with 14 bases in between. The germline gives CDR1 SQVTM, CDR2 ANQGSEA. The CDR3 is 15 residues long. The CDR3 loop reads CSVDRGWGMNTEAFF. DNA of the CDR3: TGCAGCGTTGATAGGGGGTGGGGAATGAACACTGAAGCTTTCTTT.

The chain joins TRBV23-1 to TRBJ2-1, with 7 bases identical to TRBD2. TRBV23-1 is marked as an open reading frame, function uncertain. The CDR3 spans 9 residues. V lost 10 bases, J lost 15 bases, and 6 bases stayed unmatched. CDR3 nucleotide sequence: TGCGCCAAGGAGCGGGGCGCGTTCTTC. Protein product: CAKERGAFF.

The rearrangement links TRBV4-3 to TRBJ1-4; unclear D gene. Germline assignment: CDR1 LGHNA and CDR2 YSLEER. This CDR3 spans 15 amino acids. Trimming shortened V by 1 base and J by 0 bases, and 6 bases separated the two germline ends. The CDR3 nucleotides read TGCGCCAGCAGCCAAGCCCAGGCAACTAATGAAAAACTGTTTTTT. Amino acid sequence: CASSQAQATNEKLFF.

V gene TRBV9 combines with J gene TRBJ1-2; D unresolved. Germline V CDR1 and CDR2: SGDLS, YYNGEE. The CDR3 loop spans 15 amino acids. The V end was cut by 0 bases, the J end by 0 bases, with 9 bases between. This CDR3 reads CASSVDGLANYGYTF. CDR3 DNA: TGTGCCAGCAGCGTAGATGGCCTAGCTAACTATGGCTACACCTTC.

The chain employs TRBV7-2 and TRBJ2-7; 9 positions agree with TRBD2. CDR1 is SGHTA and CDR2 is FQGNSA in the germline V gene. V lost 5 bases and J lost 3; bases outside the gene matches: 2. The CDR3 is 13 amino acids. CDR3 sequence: CASSDSGSYEQYF. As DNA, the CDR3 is TGTGCCAGCAGCGATAGCGGGAGCTACGAGCAGTACTTC.

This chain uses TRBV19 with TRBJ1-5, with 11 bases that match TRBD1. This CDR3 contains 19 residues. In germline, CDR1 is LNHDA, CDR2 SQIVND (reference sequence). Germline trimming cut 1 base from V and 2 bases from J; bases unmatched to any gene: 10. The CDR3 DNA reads TGTGCCAGTAGTATAGGAGGGGGACAGGGGGACCTCGGCAATCAGCCCCAGCATTTT. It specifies CASSIGGGQGDLGNQPQHF. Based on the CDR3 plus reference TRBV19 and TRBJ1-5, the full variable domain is DGGITQSPKYLFRKEGQNVTLSCEQNLNHDAMYWYRQDPGQGLRLIYYSQIVNDFQKGDIAEGYSVSREKKESFPLTVTSAQKNPTAFYLCASSIGGGQGDLGNQPQHFGDGTRLSIL.

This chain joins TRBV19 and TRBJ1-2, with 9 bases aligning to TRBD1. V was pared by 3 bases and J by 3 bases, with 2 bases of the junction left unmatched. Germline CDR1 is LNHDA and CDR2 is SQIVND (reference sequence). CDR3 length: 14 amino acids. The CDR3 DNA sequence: TGTGCCAGTAGTATCGACAGGGGGTACTATGGCTACACCTTC. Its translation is CASSIDRGYYGYTF. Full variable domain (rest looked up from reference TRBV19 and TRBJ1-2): DGGITQSPKYLFRKEGQNVTLSCEQNLNHDAMYWYRQDPGQGLRLIYYSQIVNDFQKGDIAEGYSVSREKKESFPLTVTSAQKNPTAFYLCASSIDRGYYGYTFGSGTRLTVV.

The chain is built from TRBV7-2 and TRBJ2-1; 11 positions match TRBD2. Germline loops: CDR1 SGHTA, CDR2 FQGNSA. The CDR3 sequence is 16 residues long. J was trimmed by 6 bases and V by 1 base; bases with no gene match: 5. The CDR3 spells CASSLGRLAGSNEQFF. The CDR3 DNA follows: TGTGCCAGCAGCTTAGGGAGACTAGCGGGGAGCAATGAGCAGTTCTTC.

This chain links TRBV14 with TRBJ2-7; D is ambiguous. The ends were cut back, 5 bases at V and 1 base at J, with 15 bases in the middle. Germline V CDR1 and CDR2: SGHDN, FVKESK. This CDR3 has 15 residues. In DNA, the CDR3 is TGTGCCAGCAGCAGCTATCTGGGCAGGTCCTACGAGCAGTACTTC. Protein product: CASSSYLGRSYEQYF. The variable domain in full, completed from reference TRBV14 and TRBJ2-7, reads EAGVTQFPSHSVIEKGQTVTLRCDPISGHDNLYWYRRVMGKEIKFLLHFVKESKQDESGMPNNRFLAERTGGTYSTLKVQPAELEDSGVYFCASSSYLGRSYEQYFGPGTRLTVT.

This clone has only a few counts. The CDR3 sequence: CASTRPVTYEQYF. CDR3 coding DNA: TGTGCCAGCACCCGACCCGTCACCTACGAGCAGTACTTC. The chain couples TRBV6-5 to TRBJ2-7, with D unclear. This CDR3 has 13 amino acids. V gave up 7 bases and J gave up 2 bases, with 12 bases separating them. From germline, CDR1 is MNHEY and CDR2 SVGAGI.

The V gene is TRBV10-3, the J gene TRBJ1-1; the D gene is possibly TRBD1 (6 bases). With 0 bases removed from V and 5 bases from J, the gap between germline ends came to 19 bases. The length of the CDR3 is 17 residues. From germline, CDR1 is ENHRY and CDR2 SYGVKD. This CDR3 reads CAISESNRGILWTEAFF. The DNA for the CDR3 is TGTGCCATCAGTGAGTCGAATAGGGGGATACTATGGACTGAAGCTTTCTTT.